The following is a T cell receptor beta chain sequence with its context. Both 60 Vbeta primers and 13 Jbeta primers went into the PCR. Libraries were prepared by immunoSEQ multiplex PCR; TCRdb keeps only in-frame clonotypes and omits some of them. The sample includes 200,000 or so clones. The source of the sample is a study of cytomegalovirus exposure and HLA in healthy donors. The CDR3 is 15 residues long. Trimming removed 2 bases from V and 7 bases from J; junction bases left unmatched: 5. The germline CDR1 and CDR2 sequences are LGHNA and YNFKEQ. The specimen was PBMCs. The source is a boy between 5 and 17 years old in good health and CMV-seronegative. This chain links TRBV4-2 with TRBJ2-1; 10 bases are a match to TRBD2. CDR3 residues: CASSQKRGGRNEQFF. CDR3 in DNA: TGTGCCAGCAGCCAAAAGCGGGGGGGCCGGAATGAGCAGTTCTTC.